One and the same sample provided the 28 T cell receptor beta chains below, sequenced in a study of cytotoxic CD8 clonotypes in ibrutinib-treated CLL. Profiling relied on immunoSEQ multiplex PCR, and the TCRdb table lists in-frame clones only, not all of them. The table has roughly 180,000 clones, under 90% seen once. Sequenced material: PBMCs, taken after 24 months of ibrutinib treatment. Receptors were obtained from a human donor with chronic lymphocytic leukemia.

CDR3 residues: CASSPTFDTGAGYTF. The CDR3 DNA follows: TGTGCCAGCTCACCGACCTTCGACACAGGGGCTGGCTACACCTTC. V gene TRBV18 combines with J gene TRBJ1-2, with 7 bases fitting TRBD1. V dropped 3 bases and J dropped 7; count of bases not matched to a gene: 11. Germline CDR1 and CDR2: KGHSH and LQKENI. This CDR3 is built from 15 residues.

The rearrangement uses TRBV18 and TRBJ1-4; D not resolved. Germline lookup yields CDR1 KGHSH and CDR2 LQKENI. Trimming took 2 bases from V and 8 from J, leaving 9 bases between them. The CDR3 has 13 amino acids. The chain's CDR3 is CASSPIAGEKLFF. DNA for the CDR3: TGTGCCAGCTCACCAATCGCGGGGGAAAAACTGTTTTTT.

The chain combines TRBV5-1 with TRBJ2-7, with 10 bases identical to TRBD2. CDR1 is SGHRS, CDR2 YFSETQ, per germline. V was pared by 4 bases and J by 5 bases, with 6 bases of the junction left unmatched. The CDR3 extends over 14 amino acids. The CDR3 loop is CASSISGREDEQYF. The CDR3 DNA follows: TGCGCCAGCAGCATCAGCGGGAGGGAGGACGAGCAGTACTTC.

The V gene is TRBV7-9, the J gene TRBJ1-1; D is perhaps TRBD1 (5 bases). Trimming cost V 3 bases and J 6 bases, with 17 bases left between them. This CDR3 region has 15 residues. CDR1 and CDR2 (germline): SEHNR, FQNEAQ (reference sequence). The CDR3 is CASSFDQGVLAEAFF. The CDR3 DNA reads TGTGCCAGCAGCTTCGACCAAGGGGTGCTCGCTGAAGCTTTCTTT.

The V call is TRBV5-3, the J call TRBJ1-1; D call uncertain. TRBV5-3 is an open reading frame, and its role is uncertain. V was pared by 0 bases and J by 10 bases, with 10 bases between. The CDR3 is made up of 12 amino acids. CDR3 loop: CARSLARHPAFF. The CDR3, as DNA: TGTGCCAGAAGCTTGGCCAGGCACCCAGCTTTCTTT.

This clone appeared once. The V and J genes are TRBV5-1 and TRBJ1-1; no firm D call. Germline V lookup: CDR1 SGHRS, CDR2 YFSETQ. The V gene lost 0 bases and the J gene lost 8 bases, with 2 bases spanning the gap. The CDR3 spans 10 residues. CDR3: CASSLGEAFF. As DNA, the CDR3 is TGCGCCAGCAGCTTGGGGGAAGCTTTCTTT.

DNA of the CDR3: TGTGCCAGCAGTTACCATCCCCGGGGGAATGAAAAACTGTTTTTT. The encoded protein is CASSYHPRGNEKLFF. This chain links TRBV6-6 with TRBJ1-4; TRBD1 is a possible D gene (5 bases). Germline CDR1 and CDR2: MNHNY and SVGAGI (reference sequence). V shed 2 bases and J shed 5 bases, with 12 bases lying between them. The CDR3 covers 15 residues.

This clone was counted between two and nine times. V gene TRBV6-5 combines with J gene TRBJ2-3, with D possibly being TRBD2 (6 bases). The CDR3 covers 15 residues. Looked up from germline, CDR1 is MNHEY and CDR2 is SVGAGI. The V gene lost 6 bases and the J gene lost 3 bases, with 16 bases spanning the gap. The CDR3 DNA reads TGTGCCAGCAGGCCCGGGCAGGCGGGGACAGATACGCAGTATTTT. It translates to CASRPGQAGTDTQYF.

This chain links TRBV15 with TRBJ2-7, with 12 bases fitting TRBD2. Trimming at V came to 0 bases and at J to 3 bases, leaving 6 bases not matched to a gene. Germline lookup yields CDR1 LNHNV and CDR2 YYDKDF (reference sequence). The CDR3 extends over 17 amino acids. The CDR3 coding sequence is TGTGCCACCAGCAGAGAGCTACTAGCGGGAGGACTCTACGAGCAGTACTTC. Translation: CATSRELLAGGLYEQYF.

The genes are TRBV5-1 and TRBJ2-3; tentative D call: TRBD2 (6 bases). V was shortened by 1 base and J by 4 bases, with 16 bases between the two germline ends. Per germline, CDR1 SGHRS and CDR2 YFSETQ. The CDR3 totals 16 residues. The chain's CDR3 is CASSLFGGSEADTQYF. CDR3 coding DNA: TGCGCCAGCAGCTTGTTTGGAGGGAGCGAGGCAGATACGCAGTATTTT.

To note about this clone: One end of the junction varies from germline; a read error may be responsible. The chain combines TRBV18 with TRBJ2-3; the D gene could be TRBD1 or TRBD2 (6 bases each). Germline CDR1 is KGHSH and CDR2 is LQKENI. This CDR3 has 16 residues. This chain's CDR3 is CASSAPTRGGTDTQYF. CDR3 coding DNA: TGTGCCAGCTCAGCACCGACGAGGGGGGGCACAGATACGCAGTATTTT.

The chain uses TRBV7-9 and TRBJ2-2, with 7 positions matching TRBD1. Trimming at V came to 5 bases and at J to 6 bases, leaving 9 bases not matched to a gene. CDR1 SEHNR and CDR2 FQNEAQ come from the germline V gene (reference sequence). The CDR3 has 15 amino acids. The CDR3 protein is CASSPRTGPSGELFF. Here the CDR3 DNA reads TGTGCCAGCAGCCCTAGGACAGGCCCCTCCGGGGAGCTGTTTTTT. Supplemented by reference TRBV7-9 and TRBJ2-2, the full variable domain reads DTGVSQNPRHKITKRGQNVTFRCDPISEHNRLYWYRQTLGQGPEFLTYFQNEAQLEKSRLLSDRFSAERPKGSFSTLEIQRTEQGDSAMYLCASSPRTGPSGELFFGEGSRLTVL.

This clone has a single count. The chain recombines TRBV28 with TRBJ2-7; D remains unclear. Germline loops: CDR1 MDHEN, CDR2 SYDVKM. The CDR3 is made up of 12 amino acids. The ends were cut back, 2 bases at V and 3 bases at J, with 5 bases in the middle. CDR3 amino acids: CASSLTDYEQYF. The CDR3 nucleotides read TGTGCCAGCAGTTTAACGGACTACGAGCAGTACTTC.

J is TRBJ1-5 and V is TRBV6-5; D gene ambiguous. V lost 0 bases and J lost 5, with 11 bases in between. This CDR3 is 15 amino acids long. Germline values: CDR1 MNHEY, CDR2 SVGAGI. The CDR3 loop reads CASSYSPAHHQPQHF. CDR3 coding DNA: TGTGCCAGCAGTTACTCGCCAGCACACCATCAGCCCCAGCATTTT.

The chain uses TRBV4-3 and TRBJ1-3, with D uncertain. This CDR3 region has 18 residues. The V end was cut by 0 bases, the J end by 0 bases, with 15 bases between. Germline V lookup: CDR1 LGHNA, CDR2 YSLEER. DNA for the CDR3: TGCGCCAGCAGCCAAGAAGTTATCTGGGGATCCTCTGGAAACACCATATATTTT. This encodes CASSQEVIWGSSGNTIYF.

CDR3 coding DNA: TGTGCCAGCAGCCCATACAGGGGGCAGGGTCAGCCCCAGCATTTT. Residues: CASSPYRGQGQPQHF. The chain has TRBV6-1 and TRBJ1-5; 9 nucleotides line up with TRBD1. V trimming: 6 bases; J trimming: 6 bases; junction bases outside the gene matches: 9. This CDR3 region has 15 residues. The germline V gene encodes CDR1 MNHNS and CDR2 SASEGT.

V is TRBV30 and J is TRBJ1-1, with D unresolved. CDR3 length: 13 amino acids. Germline loops: CDR1 GTSNPN, CDR2 SVGIG (reference sequence). The ends were cut back, 0 bases at V and 1 base at J, with 6 bases in the middle. CDR3 loop: CAWSVAWNTEAFF. In nucleotides, the CDR3 is TGTGCCTGGAGTGTAGCTTGGAACACTGAAGCTTTCTTT. The full variable domain, rest sourced from reference TRBV30 and TRBJ1-1, is SQTIHQWPATLVQPVGSPLSLECTVEGTSNPNLYWYRQAAGRGLQLLFYSVGIGQISSEVPQNLSASRPQDRQFILSSKKLLLSDSGFYLCAWSVAWNTEAFFGQGTRLTVV.

The chain joins TRBV27 to TRBJ1-2; no clear D gene. V lost 3 bases and J lost 8, with 22 bases in between. Germline lookup yields CDR1 MNHEY and CDR2 SMNVEV (reference sequence). The CDR3 length is 16 residues. CDR3 in amino acids: CASSLSLESSIVGYTF. The CDR3 nucleotides are TGTGCCAGCAGTTTGTCGTTAGAGAGCTCCATTGTAGGCTACACCTTC.

This clone was seen only once. This chain joins TRBV25-1 and TRBJ2-3, with D uncertain. The V end was cut by 3 bases, the J end by 4 bases, with 5 bases between. The CDR3 is 12 amino acids. Germline-derived CDR1 and CDR2 are MGHDK and SYGVNS. The CDR3 DNA follows: TGTGCCAGCAGTGAGGTTGCAGATACGCAGTATTTT. The encoded protein is CASSEVADTQYF.

This clone was observed a single time. The CDR3 DNA is TGTGCCAGCACCGAGCAGGGGGAGGCCCTGGACGAGCAGTACTTC. This encodes CASTEQGEALDEQYF. The V call is TRBV28, the J call TRBJ2-7; TRBD1 might be the D (7 bases). CDR1 and CDR2 (germline): MDHEN, SYDVKM. There are 15 residues in the CDR3. With 7 bases removed from V and 5 bases from J, the gap between germline ends came to 21 bases.

V usage is TRBV28 and J usage is TRBJ2-1, with D perhaps TRBD1 or TRBD2 (6 bases each). Germline V gives CDR1 MDHEN, CDR2 SYDVKM. V gave up 8 bases and J gave up 5 bases, with 13 bases separating them. This CDR3 spans 13 amino acids. The CDR3 loop reads CASRGRPHNEQFF. Here the CDR3 DNA reads TGTGCCAGCCGGGGGCGGCCCCACAATGAGCAGTTCTTC. Based on the CDR3 plus reference TRBV28 and TRBJ2-1, the full variable domain is DVKVTQSSRYLVKRTGEKVFLECVQDMDHENMFWYRQDPGLGLRLIYFSYDVKMKEKGDIPEGYSVSREKKERFSLILESASTNQTSMYLCASRGRPHNEQFFGPGTRLTVL.

The chain uses TRBV28 and TRBJ1-2, with 8 bases matching TRBD1. This CDR3 contains 15 residues. V was pared by 3 bases and J by 6 bases, with 9 bases of the junction left unmatched. The germline gives CDR1 MDHEN, CDR2 SYDVKM. Here the CDR3 DNA reads TGTGCCAGCAGTTTTGGGACAGGAATCGGTAATGGCTACACCTTC. This codes for CASSFGTGIGNGYTF.

This chain connects TRBV5-1 to TRBJ2-5; tentative D call: TRBD1 (6 bases). CDR3 length: 14 amino acids. V lost 4 bases and J 2 bases, leaving 12 bases between the germline ends. Germline assignment: CDR1 SGHRS and CDR2 YFSETQ. The DNA for the CDR3 is TGCGCCAGCAGCACAGGACAGATACAAGAGACCCAGTACTTC. Translation: CASSTGQIQETQYF.

V gene TRBV2 combines with J gene TRBJ2-2; D remains unclear. Looked up from germline, CDR1 is SNHLY and CDR2 is FYNNEI. The length of the CDR3 is 11 residues. The V end lost 3 bases, the J end lost 7 bases, and 3 bases lay between the germline ends. DNA of the CDR3: TGTGCCAGCAGTGACCACGGGGAGCTGTTTTTT. Protein product: CASSDHGELFF.

This clone was seen only once. The genes are TRBV5-1 and TRBJ1-5; D call uncertain. Germline CDR1 SGHRS, CDR2 YFSETQ. This CDR3 comprises 13 residues. V shed 1 base and J shed 1 base, with 3 bases lying between them. The CDR3: CASSLLSNQPQHF. In DNA, the CDR3 is TGCGCCAGCAGCTTGTTGAGCAATCAGCCCCAGCATTTT. Together with reference TRBV5-1 and TRBJ1-5, the CDR3 gives the full variable domain: KAGVTQTPRYLIKTRGQQVTLSCSPISGHRSVSWYQQTPGQGLQFLFEYFSETQRNKGNFPGRFSGRQFSNSRSEMNVSTLELGDSALYLCASSLLSNQPQHFGDGTRLSIL.

CDR3 residues: CASSYHRQGASDTQYF. DNA for the CDR3: TGTGCCAGCAGTTACCATCGACAGGGGGCTTCAGATACGCAGTATTTT. V usage is TRBV6-5 and J usage is TRBJ2-3; 10 bases fit TRBD1. There are 16 residues in the CDR3. Losses at the gene ends were 2 bases for V and 4 bases for J; bases not matched to a gene: 6. CDR1 and CDR2 from the germline V gene are MNHEY and SVGAGI.

The J gene is TRBJ1-1, the V gene TRBV5-1; D possibly corresponds to TRBD1 (5 bases). V lost 2 bases to trimming and J lost 11 bases, with 13 bases between them. CDR1 is SGHRS and CDR2 is YFSETQ in the germline V gene. CDR3 size: 12 residues. Here the CDR3 reads CASSFQQGGAFF. CDR3 coding DNA: TGCGCCAGCAGCTTTCAGCAGGGTGGGGCTTTCTTT. Complete variable domain (other parts from reference TRBV5-1 and TRBJ1-1): KAGVTQTPRYLIKTRGQQVTLSCSPISGHRSVSWYQQTPGQGLQFLFEYFSETQRNKGNFPGRFSGRQFSNSRSEMNVSTLELGDSALYLCASSFQQGGAFFGQGTRLTVV.

The CDR3 protein is CASTSHSTFNYGYTF. The CDR3 region has the DNA TGTGCCAGCACCTCTCATTCCACTTTTAACTATGGCTACACCTTC. This chain connects TRBV7-9 to TRBJ1-2; D remains unclear. CDR3 length: 15 amino acids. Trimming removed 7 bases from V and 1 base from J, with 16 bases in between. Looked up from germline, CDR1 is SEHNR and CDR2 is FQNEAQ (reference sequence).